This T cell receptor beta chain was captured in a study of blood T cell repertoires in COVID-19. Germline V gives CDR1 SQVTM, CDR2 ANQGSEA. The CDR3 totals 14 residues. V lost 4 bases and J lost 1; bases outside the gene matches: 4. Assay used: immunoSEQ multiplex PCR; TCRdb lists only in-frame clones, some missing. Counted here are more than 300,000 clones, more than 75% occurring once; the ten biggest clones make up over 3.5%. Participant age was roughly 18 to 89 years, and participants resided in roughly 25 US areas. Sequenced sample: PBMCs or T cells enriched from blood (not recorded which). The TCR was taken from a man under 40 who had recovered from COVID-19. The chain carries TRBV29-1 and TRBJ1-1; 9 bases align to TRBD1. CDR3 in DNA: TGCAGCGTTGGATTGGGACAGGGGAACACTGAAGCTTTCTTT. It codes for CSVGLGQGNTEAFF.